A selection of T cell receptor beta chains follows, all from one sample in a study of cytomegalovirus exposure and HLA in healthy donors. Profiling relied on immunoSEQ multiplex PCR, and the TCRdb table lists in-frame clones only, not all of them. The table has about 170,000 clones, around 76% seen once. The sequenced sample was PBMCs. Receptors originate from a woman aged 30 to 39 in good health and CMV-seropositive. The CDR3 runs from the conserved cysteine through the conserved F or W. The D gene is left open where the match is weak. A clone size is listed for some rows: how often the clone was seen (once, few, many), or a class if it is expanded.

d_call: .; clone_size: few; cdr3_length: 14; j_call: TRBJ1-2; v_call: TRBV1; cdr3_aa: CTSSQDGTAYGYTF; cdr3_nt: TGCACCAGCAGCCAAGATGGGACAGCTTATGGCTACACCTTC
d_call: TRBD1; clone_size: .; cdr3_length: 14; j_call: TRBJ1-6; v_call: TRBV5-8; cdr3_aa: CASSGRDRASPLHF; cdr3_nt: TGTGCCAGCAGCGGACGGGACAGGGCCTCCCCCCTCCACTTT
d_call: .; clone_size: .; cdr3_length: 12; j_call: TRBJ2-3; v_call: TRBV9; cdr3_aa: CASSRVGDTQYF; cdr3_nt: TGTGCCAGCAGCCGGGTCGGGGATACGCAGTATTTT
d_call: TRBD1; clone_size: .; cdr3_length: 13; j_call: TRBJ2-5; v_call: TRBV5-1; cdr3_aa: CASSPGTAETQYF; cdr3_nt: TGCGCCAGCAGCCCGGGGACAGCGGAGACCCAGTACTTC
d_call: .; clone_size: .; cdr3_length: 15; j_call: TRBJ2-5; v_call: TRBV9; cdr3_aa: CASSAQQGPGETQYF; cdr3_nt: TGTGCCAGCAGCGCCCAACAGGGTCCAGGGGAGACCCAGTACTTC
d_call: .; clone_size: .; cdr3_length: 11; j_call: TRBJ1-2; v_call: TRBV20-1; cdr3_aa: CSARRLKFYTF; cdr3_nt: TGCAGTGCTAGGCGACTGAAGTTCTACACCTTC
d_call: .; clone_size: .; cdr3_length: 15; j_call: TRBJ1-3; v_call: TRBV28; cdr3_aa: CASSFLRGTGNTIYF; cdr3_nt: TGTGCCAGCAGTTTTCTCCGGGGTACTGGAAACACCATATATTTT
d_call: .; clone_size: .; cdr3_length: 18; j_call: TRBJ2-1; v_call: TRBV9; cdr3_aa: CASSVGEEGGRVYNEQFF; cdr3_nt: TGTGCCAGCAGCGTAGGAGAGGAGGGGGGGCGGGTGTACAATGAGCAGTTCTTC
d_call: .; clone_size: few; cdr3_length: 16; j_call: TRBJ2-6; v_call: TRBV19; cdr3_aa: CASSTNRLAGANVLTF; cdr3_nt: TGTGCCAGTAGTACCAATAGACTAGCTGGGGCCAACGTCCTGACTTTC
d_call: .; clone_size: .; cdr3_length: 17; j_call: TRBJ1-3; v_call: TRBV15; cdr3_aa: CATSRELQGFSGNTIYF; cdr3_nt: TGTGCCACCAGCAGAGAACTACAGGGATTCTCTGGAAACACCATATATTTT
d_call: .; clone_size: .; cdr3_length: 13; j_call: TRBJ1-2; v_call: TRBV6-5; cdr3_aa: CASLTRGGYGYTF; cdr3_nt: TGTGCCAGCCTGACGCGGGGGGGCTATGGCTACACCTTC
d_call: TRBD1; clone_size: .; cdr3_length: 13; j_call: TRBJ2-7; v_call: TRBV4-3; cdr3_aa: CASSQDDRGGQYF; cdr3_nt: TGCGCCAGCAGCCAAGATGACAGGGGTGGGCAGTACTTC
d_call: TRBD1; clone_size: .; cdr3_length: 15; j_call: TRBJ1-4; v_call: TRBV5-1; cdr3_aa: CASSLTGVSNEKLFF; cdr3_nt: TGCGCCAGCAGCCTCACAGGGGTCTCTAATGAAAAACTGTTTTTT
d_call: .; clone_size: once; cdr3_length: 15; j_call: TRBJ1-3; v_call: TRBV7-2; cdr3_aa: CASTLHAGTGNTIYF; cdr3_nt: TGTGCCAGCACGCTCCATGCAGGGACTGGAAACACCATATATTTT
d_call: TRBD1; clone_size: .; cdr3_length: 12; j_call: TRBJ2-5; v_call: TRBV29-1; cdr3_aa: CSAGQVKETQYF; cdr3_nt: TGCAGCGCGGGACAGGTGAAAGAGACCCAGTACTTC
d_call: TRBD2; clone_size: few; cdr3_length: 15; j_call: TRBJ2-5; v_call: TRBV7-8; cdr3_aa: CASSFQRGGLETQYF; cdr3_nt: TGTGCCAGCAGCTTCCAGCGGGGGGGCTTGGAGACCCAGTACTTC
d_call: .; clone_size: few; cdr3_length: 13; j_call: TRBJ1-1; v_call: TRBV6-1; cdr3_aa: CASQREGNTEAFF; cdr3_nt: TGTGCTTCTCAACGAGAGGGGAACACTGAAGCTTTCTTT
d_call: TRBD1; clone_size: .; cdr3_length: 15; j_call: TRBJ2-2; v_call: TRBV4-1; cdr3_aa: CASSPPPRGPGELFF; cdr3_nt: TGCGCCAGCAGCCCTCCGCCCAGGGGGCCCGGGGAGCTGTTTTTT
d_call: .; clone_size: .; cdr3_length: 14; j_call: TRBJ1-5; v_call: TRBV10-2; cdr3_aa: CASSRGAGNQPQHF; cdr3_nt: TGCGCCAGCAGTCGGGGGGCGGGAAATCAGCCCCAGCATTTT
d_call: TRBD2; clone_size: .; cdr3_length: 16; j_call: TRBJ2-7; v_call: TRBV4-1; cdr3_aa: CASSQGGLAGVHKQYF; cdr3_nt: TGCGCCAGCAGCCAGGGAGGACTAGCGGGAGTCCATAAGCAGTACTTC
d_call: .; clone_size: .; cdr3_length: 16; j_call: TRBJ1-2; v_call: TRBV5-6; cdr3_aa: CASRPGNEGFFYGYTF; cdr3_nt: TGTGCCAGCAGACCTGGGAATGAGGGATTCTTCTATGGCTACACCTTC
d_call: TRBD2; clone_size: once; cdr3_length: 14; j_call: TRBJ2-5; v_call: TRBV5-1; cdr3_aa: CASTLAGLQETQYF; cdr3_nt: TGCGCCAGCACCCTAGCGGGTCTCCAAGAGACCCAGTACTTC
d_call: .; clone_size: .; cdr3_length: 14; j_call: TRBJ1-6; v_call: TRBV28; cdr3_aa: CASSGVLYNSPLHF; cdr3_nt: TGTGCCAGCAGCGGGGTTCTCTATAATTCACCCCTCCACTTT
d_call: .; clone_size: .; cdr3_length: 13; j_call: TRBJ2-1; v_call: TRBV29-1; cdr3_aa: CSVATSSYNEQFF; cdr3_nt: TGCAGCGTCGCCACTAGCTCCTACAATGAGCAGTTCTTC
d_call: TRBD1; clone_size: once; cdr3_length: 14; j_call: TRBJ1-1; v_call: TRBV5-4; cdr3_aa: CASSLGTANTEAFF; cdr3_nt: TGTGCCAGCAGCTTAGGGACAGCAAACACTGAAGCTTTCTTT
d_call: TRBD1; clone_size: .; cdr3_length: 15; j_call: TRBJ1-5; v_call: TRBV9; cdr3_aa: CASSPGQGSPQPQHF; cdr3_nt: TGTGCCAGCAGCCCGGGACAGGGATCGCCTCAGCCCCAGCATTTT
d_call: TRBD2; clone_size: few; cdr3_length: 15; j_call: TRBJ2-2; v_call: TRBV7-2; cdr3_aa: CASSPTSASTGELFF; cdr3_nt: TGTGCCAGCAGCCCAACTAGCGCCTCCACCGGGGAGCTGTTTTTT
d_call: .; clone_size: once; cdr3_length: 15; j_call: TRBJ1-2; v_call: TRBV27; cdr3_aa: CASRPGGWENYGYTF; cdr3_nt: TGTGCCAGCAGACCGGGGGGGTGGGAGAACTATGGCTACACCTTC
d_call: TRBD2; clone_size: .; cdr3_length: 17; j_call: TRBJ2-3; v_call: TRBV7-9; cdr3_aa: CASSSHRLAGAVDTQYF; cdr3_nt: TGTGCCAGCAGCTCCCATAGACTAGCGGGAGCGGTCGATACGCAGTATTTT
d_call: .; clone_size: .; cdr3_length: 16; j_call: TRBJ2-2; v_call: TRBV9; cdr3_aa: CASSVAPAVNTGELFF; cdr3_nt: TGTGCCAGCAGCGTAGCACCGGCGGTTAACACCGGGGAGCTGTTTTTT
d_call: .; clone_size: once; cdr3_length: 14; j_call: TRBJ2-7; v_call: TRBV9; cdr3_aa: CASSPQTGPYEQYF; cdr3_nt: TGTGCCAGCAGCCCACAAACAGGGCCCTACGAGCAGTACTTC
d_call: TRBD2; clone_size: .; cdr3_length: 15; j_call: TRBJ2-3; v_call: TRBV15; cdr3_aa: CATENWEGEHMGQYF; cdr3_nt: TGTGCCACCGAAAATTGGGAGGGAGAGCACATGGGGCAGTATTTT
d_call: .; clone_size: .; cdr3_length: 18; j_call: TRBJ1-3; v_call: TRBV9; cdr3_aa: CASSATATKGWASNTIYF; cdr3_nt: TGTGCCAGCAGCGCCACCGCGACTAAAGGGTGGGCCTCAAACACCATATATTTT
d_call: TRBD1; clone_size: .; cdr3_length: 15; j_call: TRBJ2-7; v_call: TRBV7-2; cdr3_aa: CASSLQTGALDEQYF; cdr3_nt: TGTGCCAGCAGCTTACAGACAGGGGCTCTGGACGAGCAGTACTTC
d_call: .; clone_size: once; cdr3_length: 14; j_call: TRBJ2-3; v_call: TRBV18; cdr3_aa: CASSQLPGTDTQYF; cdr3_nt: TGTGCCAGCTCGCAACTCCCGGGCACAGATACGCAGTATTTT
d_call: .; clone_size: .; cdr3_length: 13; j_call: TRBJ2-1; v_call: TRBV5-4; cdr3_aa: CASSWTGNNEQFF; cdr3_nt: TGTGCCAGCAGTTGGACGGGGAACAATGAGCAGTTCTTC
d_call: .; clone_size: .; cdr3_length: 15; j_call: TRBJ2-7; v_call: TRBV6-5; cdr3_aa: CASRRARDTDYEQYF; cdr3_nt: TGTGCCAGCAGACGGGCCCGGGACACCGACTACGAGCAGTACTTC
d_call: .; clone_size: .; cdr3_length: 15; j_call: TRBJ2-1; v_call: TRBV5-8; cdr3_aa: CASSLDAVEGNEQFF; cdr3_nt: TGTGCCAGCAGCTTGGACGCGGTGGAGGGAAATGAGCAGTTCTTC
d_call: TRBD1; clone_size: .; cdr3_length: 16; j_call: TRBJ2-3; v_call: TRBV10-1; cdr3_aa: CASSDGTGDPTDTQYF; cdr3_nt: TGCGCCAGCAGTGACGGGACAGGGGACCCCACAGATACGCAGTATTTT
d_call: .; clone_size: .; cdr3_length: 14; j_call: TRBJ2-3; v_call: TRBV19; cdr3_aa: CARGESSSTDTQYF; cdr3_nt: TGTGCCAGGGGCGAATCATCTAGCACAGATACGCAGTATTTT
d_call: TRBD1; clone_size: .; cdr3_length: 14; j_call: TRBJ2-3; v_call: TRBV6-1; cdr3_aa: CATGTGGSADTQYF; cdr3_nt: TGTGCCACCGGGACAGGGGGATCCGCAGATACGCAGTATTTT
d_call: TRBD2; clone_size: .; cdr3_length: 14; j_call: TRBJ2-1; v_call: TRBV7-8; cdr3_aa: CASTYRLAVGRQFF; cdr3_nt: TGTGCCAGCACGTATAGGCTAGCGGTCGGTAGACAGTTCTTC
d_call: .; clone_size: .; cdr3_length: 13; j_call: TRBJ1-1; v_call: TRBV19; cdr3_aa: CASSRQSGTEAFF; cdr3_nt: TGTGCCAGTTCCCGCCAGTCGGGGACTGAAGCTTTCTTT
d_call: .; clone_size: few; cdr3_length: 14; j_call: TRBJ1-1; v_call: TRBV6-6; cdr3_aa: CASSLESLGTEAFF; cdr3_nt: TGTGCCAGCAGTTTGGAGTCCCTAGGTACTGAAGCTTTCTTT
d_call: .; clone_size: .; cdr3_length: 12; j_call: TRBJ2-1; v_call: TRBV5-4; cdr3_aa: CASSLEVGEQFF; cdr3_nt: TGTGCCAGCAGCTTGGAGGTGGGCGAGCAGTTCTTC
d_call: .; clone_size: .; cdr3_length: 15; j_call: TRBJ2-5; v_call: TRBV6-5; cdr3_aa: CASSYITGTGETQYF; cdr3_nt: TGTGCCAGCAGTTACATAACAGGGACGGGAGAGACCCAGTACTTC
d_call: .; clone_size: .; cdr3_length: 15; j_call: TRBJ2-6; v_call: TRBV6-1; cdr3_aa: CASSSPQSGANVLTF; cdr3_nt: TGTGCCAGCAGTTCTCCACAATCCGGGGCCAACGTCCTGACTTTC
d_call: .; clone_size: once; cdr3_length: 13; j_call: TRBJ2-2; v_call: TRBV29-1; cdr3_aa: CSVERENTGELFF; cdr3_nt: TGCAGCGTTGAACGGGAGAACACCGGGGAGCTGTTTTTT
d_call: TRBD2; clone_size: few; cdr3_length: 15; j_call: TRBJ2-1; v_call: TRBV5-4; cdr3_aa: CASSHGTSGYNEQFF; cdr3_nt: TGTGCCAGCAGCCATGGGACTAGCGGATACAATGAGCAGTTCTTC
d_call: TRBD2; clone_size: few; cdr3_length: 18; j_call: TRBJ2-5; v_call: TRBV7-8; cdr3_aa: CASSQYGRGLAGQETQYF; cdr3_nt: TGTGCCAGCAGCCAATATGGGAGGGGACTAGCGGGCCAAGAGACCCAGTACTTC
d_call: .; clone_size: .; cdr3_length: 14; j_call: TRBJ2-2; v_call: TRBV7-2; cdr3_aa: CASSLAGVTGELFF; cdr3_nt: TGTGCCAGCAGCTTAGCAGGGGTTACCGGGGAGCTGTTTTTT